The T cell receptor (beta chain) described here comes from a study of identical twins. Germline CDR1 is MNHEY and CDR2 is SVGAGI. Germline trimming cut 2 bases from V and 1 base from J; bases unmatched to any gene: 5. The CDR3 is made up of 16 amino acids. This clonotype showed up just a few times. MiXCR, run by TCRdb on the 5' RACE reads, gives a single entry per CDR3 protein. In the table there are some 1,700,000 distinct CDR3 sequences, under 35% of which are singletons. The sample taken for sequencing was cord blood. The sequence derives from a newborn girl in good health. This chain uses TRBV6-5 with TRBJ2-3; TRBD2 agrees at 8 bases. The CDR3: CASSYGYSGGTDTQYF. The CDR3 nucleotides are TGTGCCAGCAGTTACGGGTATAGCGGGGGCACAGATACGCAGTATTTT.